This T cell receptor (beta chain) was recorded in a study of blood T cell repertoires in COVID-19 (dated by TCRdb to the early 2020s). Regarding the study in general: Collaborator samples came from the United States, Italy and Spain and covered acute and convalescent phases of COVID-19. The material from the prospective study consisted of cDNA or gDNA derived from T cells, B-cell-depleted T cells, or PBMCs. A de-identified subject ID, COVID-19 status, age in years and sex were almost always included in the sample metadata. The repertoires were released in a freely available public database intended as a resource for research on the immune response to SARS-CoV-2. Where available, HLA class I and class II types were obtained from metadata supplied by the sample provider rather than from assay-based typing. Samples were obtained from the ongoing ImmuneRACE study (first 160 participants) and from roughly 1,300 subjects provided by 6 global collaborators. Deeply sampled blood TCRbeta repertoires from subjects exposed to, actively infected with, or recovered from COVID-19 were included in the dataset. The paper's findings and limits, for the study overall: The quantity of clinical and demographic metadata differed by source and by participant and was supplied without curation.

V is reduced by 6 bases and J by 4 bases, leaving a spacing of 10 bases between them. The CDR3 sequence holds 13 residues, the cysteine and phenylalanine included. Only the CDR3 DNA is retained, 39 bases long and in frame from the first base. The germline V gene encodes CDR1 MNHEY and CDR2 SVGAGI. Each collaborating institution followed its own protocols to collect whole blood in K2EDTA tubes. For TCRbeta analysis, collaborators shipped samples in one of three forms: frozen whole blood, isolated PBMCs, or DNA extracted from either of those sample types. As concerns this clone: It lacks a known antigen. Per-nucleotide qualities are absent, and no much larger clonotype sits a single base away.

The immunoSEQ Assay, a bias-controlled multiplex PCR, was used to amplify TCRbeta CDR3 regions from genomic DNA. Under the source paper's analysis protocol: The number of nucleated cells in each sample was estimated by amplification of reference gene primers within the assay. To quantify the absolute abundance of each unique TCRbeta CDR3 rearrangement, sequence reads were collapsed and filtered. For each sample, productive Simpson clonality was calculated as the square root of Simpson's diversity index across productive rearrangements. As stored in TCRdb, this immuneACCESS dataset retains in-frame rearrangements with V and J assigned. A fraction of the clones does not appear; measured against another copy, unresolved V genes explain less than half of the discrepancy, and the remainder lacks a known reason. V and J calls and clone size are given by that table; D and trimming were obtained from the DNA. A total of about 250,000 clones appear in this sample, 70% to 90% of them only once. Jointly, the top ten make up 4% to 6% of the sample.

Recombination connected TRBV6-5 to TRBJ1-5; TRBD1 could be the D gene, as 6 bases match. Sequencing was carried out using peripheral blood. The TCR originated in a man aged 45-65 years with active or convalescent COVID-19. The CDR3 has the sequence CASSRQANQPQHF. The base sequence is TGTGCCAGCAGCCGACAGGCGAATCAGCCCCAGCATTTT.